The sequence of this T cell receptor beta chain was determined in a study of blood T cell repertoires in COVID-19 (dated by TCRdb to 2018 to 2021). Context from the whole study: Samples covering the acute and convalescent phases of COVID-19 were provided by collaborators in the United States, Italy and Spain. The prospective study material was composed of cDNA or gDNA derived from T cells, B-cell-depleted T cells, or PBMCs. Deeply sampled blood TCRbeta repertoires from subjects exposed to, actively infected with, or recovered from COVID-19 were included in the dataset. The repertoires were released in a freely available public database intended as a resource for research on the immune response to SARS-CoV-2. The samples were drawn from two sources: the first 160 participants of the ongoing ImmuneRACE study, and over 950 subjects contributed by 6 global collaborators. Nearly every sample came with metadata listing a de-identified subject ID, COVID-19 status, age in years and sex. Where available, HLA class I and class II types were taken from metadata supplied by the sample provider and were not determined by assay-based typing. What the authors observed across the whole study: The quantity of clinical and demographic metadata differed by source and by participant and was supplied without curation.

Points on this clone: Its antigen is currently not known. No per-base quality is available; no much larger clone lies one base away.

V has 6 bases trimmed and J has 10 bases trimmed; junction bases matching no gene number 9. The germline V gene supplies CDR1 KGHDR and CDR2 SFDVKD. The CDR3, cysteine through phenylalanine, is 15 amino acids long. Only CDR3 DNA remains: 45 bases, in frame from the first base. The immunoSEQ Assay, a bias-controlled multiplex PCR, was used to amplify TCRbeta CDR3 regions from genomic DNA. On the study's bioinformatics: Nucleated cell counts per sample were estimated from amplification of reference gene primers within the assay. Sequence reads were collapsed and filtered to measure the absolute abundance of every unique TCRbeta CDR3 rearrangement. Productive Simpson clonality was computed per sample as the square root of Simpson's diversity index over productive rearrangements. The source is immuneACCESS, and TCRdb retained only in-frame sequences with V and J called. Part of the clones is not carried over; for the studies checked, unresolved V genes explain less than half of this, and the remainder is unexplained. V and J calls plus clone size are reproduced from that table; the DNA served to infer D and trimming. Within this sample are 88,000 or so clones, with about 76% of them counted one time only. Roughly 22% of the sample lies in the top ten.

The collaborating institutions used their own protocols to collect whole blood in K2EDTA tubes. For TCRbeta analysis, collaborators shipped samples as frozen whole blood, isolated PBMCs, or DNA extracted from either of those sample types. Recombination connected TRBV24-1 to TRBJ2-3; the junction holds 13 bases that match TRBD2. This clonotype was obtained from a human donor in a cohort sampled during active COVID-19. The material sequenced was peripheral blood. The nucleotides are TGTGCCACCAGTCATCCGGGACTAGCGGGGTCATCGCAGTATTTT. Protein translation: CATSHPGLAGSSQYF.